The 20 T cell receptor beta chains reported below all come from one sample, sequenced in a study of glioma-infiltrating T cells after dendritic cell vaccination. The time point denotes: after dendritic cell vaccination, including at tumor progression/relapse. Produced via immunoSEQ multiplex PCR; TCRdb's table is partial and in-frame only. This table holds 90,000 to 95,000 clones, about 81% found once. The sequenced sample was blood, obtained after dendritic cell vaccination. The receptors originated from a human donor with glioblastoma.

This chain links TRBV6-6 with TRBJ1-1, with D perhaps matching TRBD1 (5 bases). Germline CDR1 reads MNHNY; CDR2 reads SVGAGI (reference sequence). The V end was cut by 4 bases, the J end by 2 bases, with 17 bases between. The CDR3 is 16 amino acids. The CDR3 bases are TGTGCCAGCAGTTTGGGGGGGGAAGGGGCTAACACTGAAGCTTTCTTT. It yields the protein CASSLGGEGANTEAFF.

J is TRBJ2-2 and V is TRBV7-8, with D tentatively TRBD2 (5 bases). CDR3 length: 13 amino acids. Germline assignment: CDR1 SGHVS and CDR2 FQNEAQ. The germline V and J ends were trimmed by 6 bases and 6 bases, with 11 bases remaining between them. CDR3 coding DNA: TGTGCCAGCAGTCCAAGCGGCCCCGGGGAGCTGTTTTTT. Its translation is CASSPSGPGELFF.

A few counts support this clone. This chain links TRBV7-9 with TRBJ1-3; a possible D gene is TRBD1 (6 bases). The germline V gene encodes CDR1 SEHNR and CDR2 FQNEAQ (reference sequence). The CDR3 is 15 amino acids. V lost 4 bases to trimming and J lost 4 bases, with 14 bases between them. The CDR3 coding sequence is TGTGCCAGCAGCTCCCTGACAGGCTACGGAAACACCATATATTTT. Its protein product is CASSSLTGYGNTIYF.

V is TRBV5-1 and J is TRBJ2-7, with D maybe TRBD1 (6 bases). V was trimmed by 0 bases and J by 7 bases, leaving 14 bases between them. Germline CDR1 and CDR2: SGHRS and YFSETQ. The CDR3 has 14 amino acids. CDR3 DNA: TGCGCCAGCAGCTTGGGTCCAGGGGTCGGGGAGCAGTACGTC. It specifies CASSLGPGVGEQYV.

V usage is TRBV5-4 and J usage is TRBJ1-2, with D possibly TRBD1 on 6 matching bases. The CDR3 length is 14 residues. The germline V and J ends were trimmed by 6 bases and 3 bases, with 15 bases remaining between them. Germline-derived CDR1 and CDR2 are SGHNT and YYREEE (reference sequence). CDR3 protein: CASTIAGADYGYTF. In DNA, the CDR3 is TGTGCCAGCACCATTGCGGGGGCTGACTATGGCTACACCTTC.

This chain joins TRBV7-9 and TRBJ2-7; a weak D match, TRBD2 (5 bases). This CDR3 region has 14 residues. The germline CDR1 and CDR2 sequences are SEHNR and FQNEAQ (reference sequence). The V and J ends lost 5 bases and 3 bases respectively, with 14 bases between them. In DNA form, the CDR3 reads TGTGCCAGCAGCCCGCTCGGGGTGAGCTACGAGCAGTACTTC. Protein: CASSPLGVSYEQYF.

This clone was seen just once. The CDR3 sequence is CAISESIGARDEQYV. The CDR3 DNA is TGTGCCATCAGTGAGTCGATTGGGGCGCGGGACGAGCAGTACGTC. The J gene is TRBJ2-7, the V gene TRBV10-3; possibly TRBD1 or TRBD2 for D (5 bases each). The germline gives CDR1 ENHRY, CDR2 SYGVKD. Trimming removed 0 bases at V and 5 bases at J, with 14 bases between. The CDR3 has 15 residues.

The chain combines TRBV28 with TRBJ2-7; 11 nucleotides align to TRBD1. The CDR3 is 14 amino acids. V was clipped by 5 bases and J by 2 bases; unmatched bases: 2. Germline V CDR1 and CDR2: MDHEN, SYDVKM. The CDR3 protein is CASSGTGGAYEQYV. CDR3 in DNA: TGTGCCAGCAGTGGGACAGGGGGAGCCTACGAGCAGTACGTC.

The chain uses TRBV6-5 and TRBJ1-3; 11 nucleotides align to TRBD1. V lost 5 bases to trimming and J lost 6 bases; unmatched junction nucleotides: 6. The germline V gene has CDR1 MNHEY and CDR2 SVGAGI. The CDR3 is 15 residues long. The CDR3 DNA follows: TGTGCCAGCAGTCAAGGGACAGGGGGAATAAACACCATATATTTT. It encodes CASSQGTGGINTIYF.

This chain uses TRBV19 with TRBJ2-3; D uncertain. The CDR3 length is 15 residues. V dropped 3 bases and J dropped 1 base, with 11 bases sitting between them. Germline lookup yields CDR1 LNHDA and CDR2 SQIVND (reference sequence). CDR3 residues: CASSIATLGTDTQYF. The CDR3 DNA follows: TGTGCCAGTAGTATCGCCACTTTGGGCACAGATACGCAGTATTTT. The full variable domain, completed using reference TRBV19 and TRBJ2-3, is DGGITQSPKYLFRKEGQNVTLSCEQNLNHDAMYWYRQDPGQGLRLIYYSQIVNDFQKGDIAEGYSVSREKKESFPLTVTSAQKNPTAFYLCASSIATLGTDTQYFGPGTRLTVL.

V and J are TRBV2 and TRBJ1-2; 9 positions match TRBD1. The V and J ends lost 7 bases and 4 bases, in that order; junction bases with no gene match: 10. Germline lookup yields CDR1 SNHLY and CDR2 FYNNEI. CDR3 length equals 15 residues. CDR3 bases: TGTGCCAGCAACCCGGGACAGGGTCCTCTCTATGGCTACACCTTC. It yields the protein CASNPGQGPLYGYTF.

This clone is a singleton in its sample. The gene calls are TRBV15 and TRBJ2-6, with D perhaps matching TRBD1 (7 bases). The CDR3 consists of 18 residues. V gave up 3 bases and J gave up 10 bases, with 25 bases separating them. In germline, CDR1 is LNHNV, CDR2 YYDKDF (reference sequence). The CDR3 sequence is CATSRDLTGTSNPNVLTF. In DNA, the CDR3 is TGTGCCACCAGCAGGGACTTGACAGGGACTTCAAATCCTAACGTCCTGACTTTC. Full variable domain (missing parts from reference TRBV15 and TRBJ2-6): DAMVIQNPRYQVTQFGKPVTLSCSQTLNHNVMYWYQQKSSQAPKLLFHYYDKDFNNEADTPDNFQSRRPNTSFCFLDIRSPGLGDTAMYLCATSRDLTGTSNPNVLTFGAGSRLTVL.

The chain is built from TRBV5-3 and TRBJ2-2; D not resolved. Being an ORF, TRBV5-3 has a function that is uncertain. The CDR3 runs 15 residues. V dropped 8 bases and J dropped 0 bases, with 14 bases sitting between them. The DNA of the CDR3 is TGTGCCAGCAGCCAAGAGTACGCGAACACCGGGGAGCTGTTTTTT. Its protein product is CASSQEYANTGELFF.

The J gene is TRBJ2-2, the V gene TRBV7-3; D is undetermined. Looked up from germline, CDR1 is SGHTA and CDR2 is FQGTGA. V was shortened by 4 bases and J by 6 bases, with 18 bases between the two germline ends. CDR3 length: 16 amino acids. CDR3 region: CASSSSSTSLPGELFF. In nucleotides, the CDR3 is TGTGCCAGCAGCTCCTCTTCTACGTCCCTGCCCGGGGAGCTGTTTTTT.

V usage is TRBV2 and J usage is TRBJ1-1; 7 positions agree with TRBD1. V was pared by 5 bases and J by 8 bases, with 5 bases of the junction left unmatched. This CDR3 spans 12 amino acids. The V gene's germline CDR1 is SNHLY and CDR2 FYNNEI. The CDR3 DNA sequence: TGTGCCAGCAGTACTGGGACAGTAGAAGCTTTCTTT. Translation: CASSTGTVEAFF. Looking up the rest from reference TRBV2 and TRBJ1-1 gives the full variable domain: EPEVTQTPSHQVTQMGQEVILRCVPISNHLYFYWYRQILGQKVEFLVSFYNNEISEKSEIFDDQFSVERPDGSNFTLKIRSTKLEDSAMYFCASSTGTVEAFFGQGTRLTVV.

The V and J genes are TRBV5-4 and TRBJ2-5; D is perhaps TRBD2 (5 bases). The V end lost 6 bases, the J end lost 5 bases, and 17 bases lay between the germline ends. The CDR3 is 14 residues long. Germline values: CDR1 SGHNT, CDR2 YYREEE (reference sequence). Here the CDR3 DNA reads TGTGCCAGCACCGTGGGAAAGGGCGGGGAGACCCAGTACTTC. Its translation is CASTVGKGGETQYF.

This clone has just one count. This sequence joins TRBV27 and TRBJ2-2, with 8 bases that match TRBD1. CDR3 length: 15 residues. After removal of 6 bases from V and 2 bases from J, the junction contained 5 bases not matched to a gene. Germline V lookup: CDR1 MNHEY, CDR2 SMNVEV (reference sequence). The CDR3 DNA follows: TGTGCCAGCAGGTTCGGACAGGGTAACACCGGGGAGCTGTTTTTT. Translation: CASRFGQGNTGELFF.

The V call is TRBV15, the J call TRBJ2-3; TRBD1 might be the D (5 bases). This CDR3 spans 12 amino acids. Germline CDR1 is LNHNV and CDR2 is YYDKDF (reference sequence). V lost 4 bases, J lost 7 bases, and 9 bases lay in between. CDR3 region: CATSTDSNTQYF. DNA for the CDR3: TGTGCCACCAGCACCGACAGTAATACGCAGTATTTT.

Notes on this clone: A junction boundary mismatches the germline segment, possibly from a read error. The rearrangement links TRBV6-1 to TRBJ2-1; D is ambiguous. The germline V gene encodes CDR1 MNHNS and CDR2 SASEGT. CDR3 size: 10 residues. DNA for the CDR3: TGTGCCAGCAGGGAAGGCGGTTGGTTCTTC. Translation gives CASREGGWFF.

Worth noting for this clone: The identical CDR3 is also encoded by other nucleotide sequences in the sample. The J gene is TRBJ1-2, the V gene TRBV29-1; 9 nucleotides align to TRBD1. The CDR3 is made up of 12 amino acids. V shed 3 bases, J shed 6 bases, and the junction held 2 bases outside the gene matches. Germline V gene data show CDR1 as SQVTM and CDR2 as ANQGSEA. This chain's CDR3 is CSVEGQGNGYTF. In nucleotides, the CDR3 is TGCAGCGTTGAGGGACAGGGAAATGGCTACACCTTC.